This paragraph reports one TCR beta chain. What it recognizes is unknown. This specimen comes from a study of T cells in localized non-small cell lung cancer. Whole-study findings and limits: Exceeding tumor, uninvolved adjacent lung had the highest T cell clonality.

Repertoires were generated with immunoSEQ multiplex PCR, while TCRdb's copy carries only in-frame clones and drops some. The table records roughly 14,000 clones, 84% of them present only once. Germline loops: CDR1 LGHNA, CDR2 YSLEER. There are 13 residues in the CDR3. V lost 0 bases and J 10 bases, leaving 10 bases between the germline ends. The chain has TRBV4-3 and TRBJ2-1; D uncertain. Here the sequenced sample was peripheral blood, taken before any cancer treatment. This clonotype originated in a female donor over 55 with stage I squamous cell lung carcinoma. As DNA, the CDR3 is TGCGCCAGCAGCCAAGATATGGGGTACGAGCAGTTCTTC. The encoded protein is CASSQDMGYEQFF.